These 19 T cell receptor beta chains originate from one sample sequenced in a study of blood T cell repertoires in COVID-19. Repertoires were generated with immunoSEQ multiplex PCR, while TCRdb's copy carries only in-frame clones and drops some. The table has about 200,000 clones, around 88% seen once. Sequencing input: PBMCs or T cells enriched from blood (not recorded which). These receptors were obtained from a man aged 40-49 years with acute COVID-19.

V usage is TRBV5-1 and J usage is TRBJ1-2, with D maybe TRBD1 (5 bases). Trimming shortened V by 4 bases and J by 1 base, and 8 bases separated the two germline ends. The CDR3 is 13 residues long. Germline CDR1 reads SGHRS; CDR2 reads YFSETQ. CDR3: CASSPQGNYGYTF. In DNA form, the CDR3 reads TGCGCCAGCAGCCCCCAGGGTAACTATGGCTACACCTTC.

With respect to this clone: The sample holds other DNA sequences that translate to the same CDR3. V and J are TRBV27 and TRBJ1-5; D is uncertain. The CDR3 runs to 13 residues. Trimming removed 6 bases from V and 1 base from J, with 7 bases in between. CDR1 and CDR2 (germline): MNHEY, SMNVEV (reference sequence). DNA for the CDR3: TGTGCCAGCAGAGGAGGGAGCAATCAGCCCCAGCATTTT. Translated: CASRGGSNQPQHF.

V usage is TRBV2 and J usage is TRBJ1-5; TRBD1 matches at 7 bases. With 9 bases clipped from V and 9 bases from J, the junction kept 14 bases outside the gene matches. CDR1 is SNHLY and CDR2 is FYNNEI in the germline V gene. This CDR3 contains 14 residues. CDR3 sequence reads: CASTWDSVRGPQHF. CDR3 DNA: TGTGCCAGTACCTGGGACAGCGTAAGGGGGCCCCAGCATTTT.

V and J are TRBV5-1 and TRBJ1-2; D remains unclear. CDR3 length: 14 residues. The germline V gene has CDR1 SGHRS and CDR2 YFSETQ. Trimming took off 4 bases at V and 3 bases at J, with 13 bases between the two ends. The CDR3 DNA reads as TGCGCCAGCAGCCCACCCGTCGGGGACTATGGCTACACCTTC. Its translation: CASSPPVGDYGYTF.

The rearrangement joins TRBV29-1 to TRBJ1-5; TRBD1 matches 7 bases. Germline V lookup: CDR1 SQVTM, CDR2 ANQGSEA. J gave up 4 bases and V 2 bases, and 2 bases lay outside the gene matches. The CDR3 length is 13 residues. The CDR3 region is CSVESRGNQPQHF. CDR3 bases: TGCAGCGTTGAATCCAGGGGGAATCAGCCCCAGCATTTT.

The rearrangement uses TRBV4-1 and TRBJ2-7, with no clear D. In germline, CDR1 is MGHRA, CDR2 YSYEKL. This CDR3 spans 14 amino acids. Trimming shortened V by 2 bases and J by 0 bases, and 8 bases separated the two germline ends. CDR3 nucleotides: TGCGCCAGCAGCCAACAGGTGACCTCCTACGAGCAGTACTTC. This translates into CASSQQVTSYEQYF.

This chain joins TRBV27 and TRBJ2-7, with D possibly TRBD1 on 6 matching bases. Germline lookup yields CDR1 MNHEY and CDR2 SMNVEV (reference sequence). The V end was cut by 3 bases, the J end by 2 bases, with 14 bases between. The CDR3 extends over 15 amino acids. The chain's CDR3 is CASSFGGLTAYEQYF. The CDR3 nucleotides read TGTGCCAGCAGTTTTGGGGGCCTCACTGCCTACGAGCAGTACTTC.

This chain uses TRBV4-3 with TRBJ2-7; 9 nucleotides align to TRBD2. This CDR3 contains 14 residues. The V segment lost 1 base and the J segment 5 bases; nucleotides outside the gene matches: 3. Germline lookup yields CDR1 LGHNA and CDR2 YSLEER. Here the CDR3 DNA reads TGCGCCAGCAGCCAAGTCCAGCGGGAGGACGAGCAGTACTTC. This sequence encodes CASSQVQREDEQYF.

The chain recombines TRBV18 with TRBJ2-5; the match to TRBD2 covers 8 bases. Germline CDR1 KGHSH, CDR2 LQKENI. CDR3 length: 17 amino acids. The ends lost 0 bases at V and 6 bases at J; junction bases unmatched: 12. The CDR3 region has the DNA TGTGCCAGCTCACCACCGATCGTCGGGACTAGGGTGCAGACCCAGTACTTC. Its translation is CASSPPIVGTRVQTQYF.

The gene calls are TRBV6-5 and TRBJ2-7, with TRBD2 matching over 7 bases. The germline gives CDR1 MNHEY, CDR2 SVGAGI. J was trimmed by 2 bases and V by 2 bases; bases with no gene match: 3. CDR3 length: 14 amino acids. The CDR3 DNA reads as TGTGCCAGCAGTTACGGCGGGGGTCCCTACGAGCAGTACTTC. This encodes CASSYGGGPYEQYF.

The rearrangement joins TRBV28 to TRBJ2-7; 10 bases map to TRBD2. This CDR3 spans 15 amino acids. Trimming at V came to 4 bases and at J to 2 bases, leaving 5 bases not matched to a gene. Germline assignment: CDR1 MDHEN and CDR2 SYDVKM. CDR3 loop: CASSSRTSGAYEQYF. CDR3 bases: TGTGCCAGCAGTTCCCGGACTAGCGGAGCCTACGAGCAGTACTTC.

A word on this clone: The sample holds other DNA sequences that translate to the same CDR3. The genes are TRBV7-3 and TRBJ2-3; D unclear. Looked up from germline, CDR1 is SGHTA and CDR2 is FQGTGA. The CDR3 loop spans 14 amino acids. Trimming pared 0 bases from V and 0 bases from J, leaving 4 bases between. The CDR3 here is CASSLTGSTDTQYF. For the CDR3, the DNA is TGTGCCAGCAGCTTAACGGGCAGCACAGATACGCAGTATTTT. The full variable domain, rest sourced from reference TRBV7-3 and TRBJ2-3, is GAGVSQTPSNKVTEKGKYVELRCDPISGHTALYWYRQSLGQGPEFLIYFQGTGAADDSGLPNDRFFAVRPEGSVSTLKIQRTERGDSAVYLCASSLTGSTDTQYFGPGTRLTVL.

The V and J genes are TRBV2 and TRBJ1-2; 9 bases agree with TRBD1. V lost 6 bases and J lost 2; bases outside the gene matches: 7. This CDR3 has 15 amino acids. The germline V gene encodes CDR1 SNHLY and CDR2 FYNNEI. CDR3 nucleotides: TGTGCCAGCAGCGACCAAGGGACAGGGAACTATGGCTACACCTTC. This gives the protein CASSDQGTGNYGYTF.

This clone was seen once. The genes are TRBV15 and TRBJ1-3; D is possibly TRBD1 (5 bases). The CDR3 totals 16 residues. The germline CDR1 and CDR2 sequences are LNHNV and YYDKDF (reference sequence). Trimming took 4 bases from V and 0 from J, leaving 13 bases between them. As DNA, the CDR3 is TGTGCCACCAGCACGGGGGGGATGATCTCTGGAAACACCATATATTTT. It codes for CATSTGGMISGNTIYF.

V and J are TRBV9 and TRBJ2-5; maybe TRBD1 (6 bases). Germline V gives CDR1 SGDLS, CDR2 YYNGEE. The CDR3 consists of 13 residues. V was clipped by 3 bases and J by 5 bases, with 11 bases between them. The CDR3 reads CASSAQGWETQYF. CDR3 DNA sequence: TGTGCCAGCAGCGCTCAGGGGTGGGAGACCCAGTACTTC.

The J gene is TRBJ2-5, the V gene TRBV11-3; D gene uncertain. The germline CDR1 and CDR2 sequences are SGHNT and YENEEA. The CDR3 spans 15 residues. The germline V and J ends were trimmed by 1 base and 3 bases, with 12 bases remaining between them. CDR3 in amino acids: CASSLGYGDKETQYF. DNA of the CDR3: TGTGCCAGCAGCTTAGGTTACGGAGATAAAGAGACCCAGTACTTC.

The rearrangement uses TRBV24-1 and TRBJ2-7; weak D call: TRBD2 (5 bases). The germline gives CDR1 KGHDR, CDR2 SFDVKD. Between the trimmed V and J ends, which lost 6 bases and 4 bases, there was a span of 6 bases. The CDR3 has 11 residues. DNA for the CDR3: TGTGCCACCAGTCGGGGATACGAGCAGTACTTC. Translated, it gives CATSRGYEQYF.

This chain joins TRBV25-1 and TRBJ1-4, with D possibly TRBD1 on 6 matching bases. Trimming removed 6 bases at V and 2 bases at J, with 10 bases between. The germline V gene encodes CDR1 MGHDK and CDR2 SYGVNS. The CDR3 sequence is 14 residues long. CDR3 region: CASRTGGTNEKLFF. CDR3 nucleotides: TGTGCCAGCAGAACTGGGGGCACTAATGAAAAACTGTTTTTT.

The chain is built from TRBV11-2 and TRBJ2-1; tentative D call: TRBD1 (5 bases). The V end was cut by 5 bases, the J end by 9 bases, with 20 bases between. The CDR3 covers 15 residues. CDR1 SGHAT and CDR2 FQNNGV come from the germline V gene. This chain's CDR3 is CASSLGPSFRVEQFF. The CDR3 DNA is TGTGCCAGCAGCCTCGGCCCTAGTTTCAGGGTTGAGCAGTTCTTC.